A selection of T cell receptor beta chains follows, all from one sample in a study of shared clonotypes between healthy human individuals. The repertoire was sequenced with immunoSEQ multiplex PCR; TCRdb's copy has only in-frame clones and lacks some. The data show roughly 2.5 million clones, approximately 90% seen once. Sequenced: naive CD4+ T cells sorted from blood. The receptors originated from a man between 18 and 35 years old in good health. Each CDR3 is given with its conserved first and last residue. A D gene is named only where the DNA matches it firmly. For some rows the clone size is stated as once, few or many, or as a class when expanded; others skip it.

cdr3_nt cdr3_aa d_call v_call clone_size j_call
TGTGCCAGCAGCTTAGGCGGAAACACCATATATTTT CASSLGGNTIYF - TRBV7-2 - TRBJ1-3
TGTGCCAGCAGACCCCGGGACAGAAGCAATCAGCCCCAGCATTTT CASRPRDRSNQPQHF TRBD1 TRBV6-5 - TRBJ1-5
TGTGCCACCCGACCCGGGACTGGAGAGACCCAGTACTTC CATRPGTGETQYF - TRBV15 - TRBJ2-5
TGTGCCAGCAGTTATTTCGCAGGGGATAATTCACCCCTCCACTTT CASSYFAGDNSPLHF - TRBV6-6 - TRBJ1-6
TGTGCCAGCTCACCACCGGTCTCCCAGGGGGACGAGCAGTACTTC CASSPPVSQGDEQYF TRBD1 TRBV18 - TRBJ2-7
TGTGCCAGCAGTGTCACCGGGACTAGCGGGTACAATGAGCAGTTCTTC CASSVTGTSGYNEQFF TRBD2 TRBV6-1 - TRBJ2-1
TGTGCCTGGAGTCCCCATTTTCGAGAAAAACTGTTTTTT CAWSPHFREKLFF - TRBV30 once TRBJ1-4
TGTGCCAGCAGCTCAGGACAGGGAAACTCCTACAATGAGCAGTTCTTC CASSSGQGNSYNEQFF TRBD1 TRBV5-4 - TRBJ2-1
TGTGCCAGCTCCCCACTACTTCCAGGTCTCGGGAACACCGGGGAGCTGTTTTTT CASSPLLPGLGNTGELFF - TRBV18 - TRBJ2-2
TGTGCCAGCAGCTTACTTATCGAACGCGAGCAGTACTTC CASSLLIEREQYF - TRBV7-2 - TRBJ2-7
TGTGCCAGCAGTTTAATGCGGGATGAGCAGTTCTTC CASSLMRDEQFF - TRBV28 - TRBJ2-1
TGTGCCAGCAGCCAGACAGGGCACTATGGCTACACCTTC CASSQTGHYGYTF TRBD1 TRBV13 - TRBJ1-2
TGTGCCAGTAGTAGACAGGGTAATCAGCCCCAGCATTTT CASSRQGNQPQHF TRBD1 TRBV19 - TRBJ1-5
TGTGCCAGTAGTCAGAGGGACAGGGCTGGTCAGCCCCAGCATTTT CASSQRDRAGQPQHF TRBD1 TRBV19 - TRBJ1-5
TGTGCCAGCAGCTCACAGGGGACCCGCACAGATACGCAGTATTTT CASSSQGTRTDTQYF TRBD1 TRBV7-2 - TRBJ2-3
TGTGCCAGCAGCATTCTAGGGGGGGCTAATGAAAAACTGTTTTTT CASSILGGANEKLFF - TRBV7-2 - TRBJ1-4
TGTGCCTGGCTTGCACAGGGCTATGGCTACACCTTC CAWLAQGYGYTF - TRBV30 - TRBJ1-2
TGTGCCAGCAGTGAGGACCGCACAGATACGCAGTATTTT CASSEDRTDTQYF - TRBV6-1 - TRBJ2-3
TGTGCCAGCTCACCAGCCGGGGACAGCGGTGAAGCTTTCTTT CASSPAGDSGEAFF TRBD1 TRBV18 - TRBJ1-1
TGTGCCAGCAGCGATACAGCGTTGAACACTGAAGCTTTCTTT CASSDTALNTEAFF - TRBV2 - TRBJ1-1